These 2 T cell receptor beta chains originate from one sample sequenced in a study of identifying expanded T cells in peripheral blood. Generated by immunoSEQ multiplex PCR, the TCRdb table keeps only in-frame clones and is missing some. The sample has about 90,000 clones, 88% seen once; the top ten hold around 6%. Sequencing input: blood. The receptors originated from a person aged 18 to 75 in good health.

The chain combines TRBV7-9 with TRBJ1-6; 12 bases map to TRBD1. Germline CDR1 is SEHNR and CDR2 is FQNEAQ (reference sequence). The CDR3 spans 18 residues. With 6 bases clipped from V and 7 bases from J, the junction kept 13 bases outside the gene matches. The CDR3 reads CASSFPGQGAPGNSPLHF. CDR3 in DNA: TGTGCCAGCAGTTTCCCGGGACAGGGGGCGCCCGGGAATTCACCCCTCCACTTT.

This chain connects TRBV5-1 to TRBJ1-2; 7 nucleotides align to TRBD1. V was pared by 4 bases and J by 4 bases, with 7 bases of the junction left unmatched. CDR1 SGHRS and CDR2 YFSETQ come from the germline V gene. The CDR3 is 14 residues long. The chain's CDR3 is CASSPQGEGYGYTF. In nucleotides, the CDR3 is TGCGCCAGCAGCCCGCAGGGGGAAGGCTATGGCTACACCTTC. Filled out from reference TRBV5-1 and TRBJ1-2, the complete variable domain reads KAGVTQTPRYLIKTRGQQVTLSCSPISGHRSVSWYQQTPGQGLQFLFEYFSETQRNKGNFPGRFSGRQFSNSRSEMNVSTLELGDSALYLCASSPQGEGYGYTFGSGTRLTVV.